This TCR beta chain was recorded in a study of tissue T cells after allogeneic stem cell transplantation. CDR3 length: 12 amino acids. V was trimmed by 6 bases and J by 5 bases, leaving 9 bases between them. In germline, CDR1 is LNHDA, CDR2 SQIVND (reference sequence). Some clones are missing from TCRdb's copy, which holds only in-frame ones; the method was immunoSEQ multiplex PCR. The repertoire holds approximately 1,600 clones, 85% seen once, with 7% to 9.5% in the top ten. The specimen was liver tissue, collected at autopsy. The TCR comes from a male patient over 55 with steroid-refractory graft-versus-host disease after an allogeneic stem cell transplant. These T cells may partly come from the graft donor. The chain is built from TRBV19 and TRBJ2-3; no clear D. CDR3 residues: CASRVSGDTQYF. For the CDR3, the DNA is TGTGCCAGTAGGGTTAGTGGAGATACGCAGTATTTT.